Given below is one T cell receptor (beta chain) in context. Germline lookup yields CDR1 SGDLS and CDR2 YYNGEE. This CDR3 comprises 14 residues. Trimming pared 3 bases from V and 0 bases from J, leaving 9 bases between. The data were produced by immunoSEQ multiplex PCR, yet TCRdb's version contains in-frame clones alone and is incomplete. The table shows 90,000 to 100,000 clones, with 80% to 90% occurring only once. This sample was included in a study of T cell responses to AZD1222 COVID-19 vaccine. The V and J genes are TRBV9 and TRBJ1-2, with unresolved D. The origin of this receptor is an adult in good health. The sample in question was peripheral blood, obtained on day 0 of AZD1222 vaccination. CDR3 in amino acids: CASSAEISNYGYTF. The CDR3 nucleotides read TGTGCCAGCAGCGCCGAGATCTCTAACTATGGCTACACCTTC.